Many counts were recorded for the clone carrying this TCR beta chain. No antigen is known for it. TCRdb fed the 5' RACE reads into MiXCR, producing one record per CDR3 protein. The data contain approximately 160,000 distinct CDR3 sequences, approximately 6.2% of them seen just once; the ten biggest clones take up approximately 3%. The data were obtained in a study of T cells after yellow fever vaccination. General observations from the study: Shared CD4/CD8 clonotypes were a small share, likely from convergent recombination.

The CDR3 runs to 16 residues. Germline V gene lookup returns CDR1 SGHTA and CDR2 FQGNSA. V shed 5 bases and J 4 bases; nucleotides not matched to a gene: 8. This chain links TRBV7-2 with TRBJ2-5, with 12 positions matching TRBD2. The clonotype originates from a man aged 18-30 years who received the YFV17D yellow fever vaccine. The sample was CD4+ T cells sorted from PBMCs, taken on the day of the first yellow fever vaccination. The CDR3 spells CASSTTGLAGLETQYF. DNA for the CDR3: TGTGCCAGCAGCACGACGGGACTAGCGGGCTTAGAGACCCAGTACTTC.